A single sample is the source of the 21 T cell receptor beta chains below, sequenced in a study of cytomegalovirus exposure and HLA in healthy donors. Amplification used 60 Vbeta primers and 13 Jbeta primers. Profiling relied on immunoSEQ multiplex PCR, and the TCRdb table lists in-frame clones only, not all of them. The sample lists 55,000 or so clones, 73% occurring once. Sequencing was performed on PBMCs. The receptors derive from a man younger than 30 in good health and CMV-seronegative.

The chain carries TRBV28 and TRBJ1-1, with D tentatively TRBD1 (5 bases). V was cut by 8 bases and J by 4 bases, with 20 bases left in between. Germline values: CDR1 MDHEN, CDR2 SYDVKM. The CDR3 length is 15 residues. CDR3 in DNA: TGTGCCAGCGTATATATAATGGGAACAGGCACTGAAGCTTTCTTT. Amino acids: CASVYIMGTGTEAFF. The variable domain in full, completed from reference TRBV28 and TRBJ1-1, reads DVKVTQSSRYLVKRTGEKVFLECVQDMDHENMFWYRQDPGLGLRLIYFSYDVKMKEKGDIPEGYSVSREKKERFSLILESASTNQTSMYLCASVYIMGTGTEAFFGQGTRLTVV.

The chain links TRBV25-1 to TRBJ2-7; D might be TRBD2 (6 bases). V lost 6 bases and J lost 7, with 22 bases in between. CDR1 and CDR2 from the germline V gene are MGHDK and SYGVNS. This CDR3 region has 15 residues. In DNA form, the CDR3 reads TGTGCCAGCAGCGATGACGGGGCCGGGAGTCGGGAGCAGTACTTC. It encodes CASSDDGAGSREQYF.

The chain employs TRBV6-6 and TRBJ1-4, with D possibly TRBD1 on 6 matching bases. Trimming pared 6 bases from V and 0 bases from J, leaving 8 bases between. CDR3 size: 14 residues. Germline lookup yields CDR1 MNHNY and CDR2 SVGAGI (reference sequence). The chain's CDR3 is CASRTGSTNEKLFF. As DNA, the CDR3 is TGTGCCAGCAGGACAGGTTCAACTAATGAAAAACTGTTTTTT.

V and J are TRBV18 and TRBJ1-2, with D possibly matching TRBD1 (5 bases). The CDR3 is 13 residues long. The V gene's germline CDR1 is KGHSH and CDR2 LQKENI. With 0 bases removed from V and 5 bases from J, the gap between germline ends came to 7 bases. Here the CDR3 reads CASSPPGGYGYTF. The DNA of the CDR3 is TGTGCCAGCTCACCACCGGGGGGTTATGGCTACACCTTC.

The gene calls are TRBV29-1 and TRBJ2-7; 9 positions match TRBD2. The CDR3 sequence is 16 residues long. Unmatched junction bases numbered 10, after V lost 2 bases and J lost 2 bases. The germline CDR1 and CDR2 sequences are SQVTM and ANQGSEA. CDR3 sequence: CSVEYSSGGRAYEQYF. In nucleotides, the CDR3 is TGCAGCGTTGAATATTCCTCAGGCGGGAGGGCCTACGAGCAGTACTTC.

This clone turned up a few times. The V and J genes are TRBV4-3 and TRBJ2-7; TRBD2 aligns across 10 bases. The CDR3 spans 15 residues. The trim removed 4 bases at V and 2 bases at J, leaving 5 bases unmatched. Germline V gene data show CDR1 as LGHNA and CDR2 as YSLEER. The CDR3 DNA reads as TGCGCCAGCAGCCCGGGACTAGCGACTACCTACGAGCAGTACTTC. This sequence encodes CASSPGLATTYEQYF.

The chain employs TRBV29-1 and TRBJ1-1; possible D gene TRBD1, 5 bases. This CDR3 is 13 amino acids long. From germline, CDR1 is SQVTM and CDR2 ANQGSEA. Trimming removed 8 bases at V and 0 bases at J, with 13 bases between. This chain's CDR3 is CSSAGLLNTEAFF. The DNA of the CDR3 is TGCAGCTCTGCGGGGCTGTTGAACACTGAAGCTTTCTTT.

The rearrangement uses TRBV4-3 and TRBJ2-7, with TRBD2 identical over 10 bases. The CDR3 sequence is 16 residues long. CDR1 LGHNA and CDR2 YSLEER come from the germline V gene. The ends lost 0 bases at V and 0 bases at J; junction bases unmatched: 2. The CDR3 loop is CASSQDPSGSSYEQYF. The CDR3 nucleotides read TGCGCCAGCAGCCAAGACCCTAGCGGGAGCTCCTACGAGCAGTACTTC.

This sequence joins TRBV27 and TRBJ2-7; tentatively, D is TRBD1 (6 bases). V lost 6 bases to trimming and J lost 3 bases, with 12 bases between them. CDR1 MNHEY and CDR2 SMNVEV come from the germline V gene (reference sequence). This CDR3 spans 13 amino acids. As DNA, the CDR3 is TGTGCCAGCAGACCGGGACATATCTACGAGCAGTACTTC. Encoded protein: CASRPGHIYEQYF.

This chain links TRBV30 with TRBJ1-2; TRBD1 agrees at 8 bases. Germline lookup yields CDR1 GTSNPN and CDR2 SVGIG (reference sequence). J lost 3 bases, V lost 2 bases, and 8 bases had no gene match. This CDR3 spans 15 amino acids. The CDR3 DNA sequence: TGTGCCTGGAGTTCTCAAGGACAGGGTTACTATGGCTACACCTTC. This gives the protein CAWSSQGQGYYGYTF.

This clone was seen a handful of times. The chain combines TRBV6-5 with TRBJ2-1, with unresolved D. Trimming took off 6 bases at V and 8 bases at J, with 17 bases between the two ends. CDR1 is MNHEY, CDR2 SVGAGI, per germline. The CDR3 has 14 amino acids. The CDR3 nucleotides are TGTGCCAGCAGACGGCTCATATTAGGAGATGAGCAGTTCTTC. Translation: CASRRLILGDEQFF.

The chain has TRBV10-1 and TRBJ1-1; 10 bases are a match to TRBD1. Germline V gene data show CDR1 as WNHNN and CDR2 as SYGVQD (reference sequence). J was trimmed by 3 bases and V by 4 bases; bases with no gene match: 2. This CDR3 has 14 amino acids. The CDR3 DNA sequence: TGCGCCAGCAGTGGGACAGGGGGACACACTGAAGCTTTCTTT. This gives the protein CASSGTGGHTEAFF.

The chain carries TRBV18 and TRBJ1-1; D gene ambiguous. The germline V and J ends were trimmed by 4 bases and 4 bases, with 10 bases remaining between them. CDR1 is KGHSH, CDR2 LQKENI, per germline. The CDR3 extends over 13 amino acids. Here the CDR3 reads CASSRQEGTEAFF. The CDR3 DNA reads TGTGCCAGCTCACGCCAGGAAGGCACTGAAGCTTTCTTT.

The CDR3 protein is CASSYLGTGGEQYF. The CDR3 DNA reads TGTGCCAGCAGTTACTTAGGGACAGGGGGCGAGCAGTACTTC. The chain is built from TRBV6-5 and TRBJ2-7, with 11 positions matching TRBD1. The junction had 2 bases not matched to a gene; V was cut back by 1 base and J by 6 bases. CDR1 and CDR2 (germline): MNHEY, SVGAGI. The CDR3 sequence is 14 residues long.

This clone showed up just a few times. This chain connects TRBV11-2 to TRBJ2-5, with D possibly being TRBD1 (5 bases). V was pared by 1 base and J by 2 bases, with 11 bases between. The CDR3 contains 15 residues. Looked up from germline, CDR1 is SGHAT and CDR2 is FQNNGV. CDR3 region: CASSLARVGQETQYF. CDR3 nucleotide sequence: TGTGCCAGCAGCTTAGCCAGGGTTGGGCAAGAGACCCAGTACTTC.

This clone was detected a few times. The chain carries TRBV2 and TRBJ1-2; 7 bases agree with TRBD1. CDR1 and CDR2 (germline): SNHLY, FYNNEI. J was trimmed by 2 bases and V by 10 bases; bases with no gene match: 7. This CDR3 comprises 13 residues. As DNA, the CDR3 is TGTGCCAACGGCGGACAGGCAAACTATGGCTACACCTTC. Translated: CANGGQANYGYTF. The full variable domain, its missing parts supplied by reference TRBV2 and TRBJ1-2, is EPEVTQTPSHQVTQMGQEVILRCVPISNHLYFYWYRQILGQKVEFLVSFYNNEISEKSEIFDDQFSVERPDGSNFTLKIRSTKLEDSAMYFCANGGQANYGYTFGSGTRLTVV.

This clone was detected only a few times. The genes are TRBV5-6 and TRBJ2-6; D is perhaps TRBD1 (6 bases). This CDR3 is 15 amino acids long. V lost 2 bases and J 1 base, leaving 7 bases between the germline ends. The germline CDR1 and CDR2 sequences are SGHDT and YYEEEE. In DNA, the CDR3 is TGTGCCAGCAGCTTCACAGGGTCTGGGGCCAACGTCCTGACTTTC. Its translation: CASSFTGSGANVLTF.

The chain is built from TRBV6-1 and TRBJ1-4, with no clear D. V lost 3 bases to trimming and J lost 10 bases, with 9 bases between them. Looked up from germline, CDR1 is MNHNS and CDR2 is SASEGT. This CDR3 region has 12 residues. The CDR3 nucleotides are TGTGCCAGCAGTGAGTCGGGAGTAAAACTGTTTTTT. Amino acids: CASSESGVKLFF.

This clone showed up just a few times. V is TRBV10-3 and J is TRBJ2-7, with 7 nucleotides matching TRBD1. CDR3 size: 16 residues. The trim removed 2 bases at V and 3 bases at J, leaving 10 bases unmatched. Germline CDR1 and CDR2: ENHRY and SYGVKD. For the CDR3, the DNA is TGTGCCATCAGTGAGCCCTCCAGGGACAGTGGCTACGAGCAGTACTTC. Translated: CAISEPSRDSGYEQYF.

The genes are TRBV2 and TRBJ1-5; 7 nucleotides align to TRBD1. CDR3 length: 16 amino acids. V shed 3 bases, J shed 1 base, and the junction held 6 bases outside the gene matches. Germline loops: CDR1 SNHLY, CDR2 FYNNEI. The CDR3 is CASSDPHRGSNQPQHF. In DNA, the CDR3 is TGTGCCAGCAGTGACCCTCACAGGGGAAGCAATCAGCCCCAGCATTTT.

J is TRBJ2-2 and V is TRBV4-3; 8 nucleotides line up with TRBD2. The CDR3 has 17 residues. V lost 6 bases, J lost 5 bases, and 14 bases stayed unmatched. Looked up from germline, CDR1 is LGHNA and CDR2 is YSLEER. For the CDR3, the DNA is TGCGCCAGCAGTCGTACCGGGACTAGTAGCAGAACCGGGGAGCTGTTTTTT. It is translated as CASSRTGTSSRTGELFF.